This note documents a single TCR beta chain sequence. This sample is part of a study of T cell changes during pregnancy in multiple sclerosis. Using immunoSEQ multiplex PCR, the repertoire was profiled, and TCRdb retains in-frame clones only, with some absent. The table lists 85,000 to 130,000 clones, about 89% of them singletons, with 1.6% in the top ten. The material was peripheral blood, obtained before pregnancy. The origin of this receptor is a female donor with multiple sclerosis, enrolled in a pregnancy study.

This CDR3 is CASSLESRGAEAFF. Written as DNA, the CDR3 is TGCGCCAGCAGCTTGGAGTCTAGGGGCGCTGAAGCTTTCTTT. The gene calls are TRBV5-1 and TRBJ1-1; weak D call: TRBD1 (5 bases). This CDR3 is 14 amino acids long. CDR1 and CDR2 from the germline V gene are SGHRS and YFSETQ. V was clipped by 0 bases and J by 6 bases, with 12 bases between them. Full variable domain (remainder filled in from reference TRBV5-1 and TRBJ1-1): KAGVTQTPRYLIKTRGQQVTLSCSPISGHRSVSWYQQTPGQGLQFLFEYFSETQRNKGNFPGRFSGRQFSNSRSEMNVSTLELGDSALYLCASSLESRGAEAFFGQGTRLTVV.